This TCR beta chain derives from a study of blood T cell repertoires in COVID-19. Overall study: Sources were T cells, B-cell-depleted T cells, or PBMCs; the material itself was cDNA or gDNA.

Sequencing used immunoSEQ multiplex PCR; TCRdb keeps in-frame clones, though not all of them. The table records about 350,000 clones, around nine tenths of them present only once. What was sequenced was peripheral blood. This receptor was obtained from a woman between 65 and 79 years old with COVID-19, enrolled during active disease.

For the CDR3, the DNA is TGTGCCAGCAGTTTTCAGGGGGGCTATGAGCAGTTCTTC. Amino acid sequence: CASSFQGGYEQFF. V gene TRBV28 combines with J gene TRBJ2-1; D possibly corresponds to TRBD1 (7 bases). The V end was cut by 3 bases, the J end by 8 bases, with 11 bases between. Germline assignment: CDR1 MDHEN and CDR2 SYDVKM. The CDR3 covers 13 residues.